This TCR beta chain is drawn from a study of T cell responses to AZD1222 COVID-19 vaccine. Assay: immunoSEQ multiplex PCR; the TCRdb copy retains only in-frame clones and omits some. The repertoire holds about 76,000 clones, with around 87% as singletons. Concerning this clone itself: Its target is unknown.

The study's findings and limits: Of the AZD1222 recipients, only 5 to 7 were seropositive at baseline. CD4 TCRs linked to vaccination spanned spike, dominating at 160-218 and 743-854. Repertoires were obtained solely post-peak T cell response. Clonal diversity was possibly underestimated, and white British individuals and females predominated among donors.

Sequenced material: peripheral blood, taken on day 0 of MenACWY control vaccination. The sequence came from an adult in good health.

The CDR3 reads CASSGTGGPGYTF. DNA for the CDR3: TGTGCCAGTAGTGGAACAGGGGGTCCTGGCTACACCTTC. V gene TRBV19 combines with J gene TRBJ1-2; 8 bases match TRBD1. The CDR3 sequence is 13 residues long. Looked up from germline, CDR1 is LNHDA and CDR2 is SQIVND (reference sequence). With V trimmed by 5 bases and J by 7 bases, 6 bases remained unmatched.